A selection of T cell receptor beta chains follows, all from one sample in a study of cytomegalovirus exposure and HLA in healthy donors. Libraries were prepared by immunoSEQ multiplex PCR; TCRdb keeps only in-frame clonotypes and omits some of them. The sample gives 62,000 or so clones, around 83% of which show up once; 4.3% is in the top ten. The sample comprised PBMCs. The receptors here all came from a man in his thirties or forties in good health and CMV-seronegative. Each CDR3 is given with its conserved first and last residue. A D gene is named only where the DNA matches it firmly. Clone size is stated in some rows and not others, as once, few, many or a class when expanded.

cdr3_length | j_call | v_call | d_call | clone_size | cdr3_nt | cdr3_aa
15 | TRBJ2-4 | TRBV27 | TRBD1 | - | TGTGCCAGCAGTTTAGGGACAGGGGCACTAAACATTCAGTACTTC | CASSLGTGALNIQYF
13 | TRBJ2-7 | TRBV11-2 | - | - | TGTGCCAGCAGCTTGTCGGTGACCTACGAGCAGTACTTC | CASSLSVTYEQYF
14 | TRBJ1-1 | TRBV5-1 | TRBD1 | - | TGCGCCAGCAGGGGACAGGGGGCGAACACTGAAGCTTTCTTT | CASRGQGANTEAFF
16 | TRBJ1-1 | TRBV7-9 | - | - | TGTGCCAGCAGCTTAAGACAGGCGGGCCTCAGGGCTGAAGCTTTCTTT | CASSLRQAGLRAEAFF
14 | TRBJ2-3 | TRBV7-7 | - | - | TGTGCTAGCAGCGAGGGCCCTAGTACAGATACGCAGTATTTT | CASSEGPSTDTQYF
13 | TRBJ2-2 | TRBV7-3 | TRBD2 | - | TGTGCCAGCAGCCGCGGGGGGACCGGGGAGCTGTTTTTT | CASSRGGTGELFF
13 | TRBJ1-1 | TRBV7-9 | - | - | TGTGCCAGCAGCGTTTCCTCGGTCACTGAAGCTTTCTTT | CASSVSSVTEAFF
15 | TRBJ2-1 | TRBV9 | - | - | TGTGCCAGCGGGGAAAGCGGTAGCTCCTACAATGAGCAGTTCTTC | CASGESGSSYNEQFF
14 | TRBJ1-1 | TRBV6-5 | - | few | TGTGCCAGCAGTTCCCACACCCTGAACACTGAAGCTTTCTTT | CASSSHTLNTEAFF
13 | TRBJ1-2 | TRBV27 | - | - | TGTGCCAGCAGTCCCTGGGGCCCCTATGGCTACACCTTC | CASSPWGPYGYTF
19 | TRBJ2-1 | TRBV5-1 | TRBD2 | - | TGCGCCAGCACTTTCGAGGCGGGAGGTCCCCGAAGCTCCTACAATGAGCAGTTCTTC | CASTFEAGGPRSSYNEQFF
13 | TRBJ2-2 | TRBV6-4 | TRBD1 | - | TGTGCCAGCAGTGCAGGGGGCACCGGGGAGCTGTTTTTT | CASSAGGTGELFF
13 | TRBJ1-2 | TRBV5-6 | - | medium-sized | TGTGCCAGCAGCTATACTCCCGGGAGCGGCTACACCTTC | CASSYTPGSGYTF
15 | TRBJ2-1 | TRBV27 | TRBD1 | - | TGTGCCAGCAGTTTACTTATGGGACAGTACAATGAGCAGTTCTTC | CASSLLMGQYNEQFF
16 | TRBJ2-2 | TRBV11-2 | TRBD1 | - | TGTGCCAGCAGCTTGGGGACAGGGTTTGGAGGCGGGGAGCTGTTTTTT | CASSLGTGFGGGELFF
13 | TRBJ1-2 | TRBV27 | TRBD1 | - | TGTGCCAGCAGTTTAGGCGCAGGGGGCGGCTACACCTTC | CASSLGAGGGYTF
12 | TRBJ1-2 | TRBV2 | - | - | TGTGCCAGCAGTGTTGGGGACTCCGGCTACACCTTC | CASSVGDSGYTF
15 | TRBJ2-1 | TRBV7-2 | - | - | TGTGCCAGCAGCTTGGAGCGGATCTCCTACAATGAGCAGTTCTTC | CASSLERISYNEQFF
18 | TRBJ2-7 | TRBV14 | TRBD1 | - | TGTGCCAGCAGCCAGAGGTGGGACAGGCCCCACCGGACCTACGAGCAGTACTTC | CASSQRWDRPHRTYEQYF
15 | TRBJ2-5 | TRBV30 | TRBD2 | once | TGTGCCTGGCAGGGTAGCGGGAGGGCCAGGGAGACCCAGTACTTC | CAWQGSGRARETQYF
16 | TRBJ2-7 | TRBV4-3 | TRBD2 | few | TGCGCCAGCAGCCCCAACGTTGCGGGAGGACAGTACGAGCAGTACTTC | CASSPNVAGGQYEQYF
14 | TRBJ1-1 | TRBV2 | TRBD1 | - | TGTGCCAGCTCACTGAACAGGGGGAACACTGAAGCTTTCTTT | CASSLNRGNTEAFF
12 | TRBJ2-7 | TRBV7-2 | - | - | TGTGCCAGCAGCCGACAGGCGAACGGGCAGTACTTC | CASSRQANGQYF
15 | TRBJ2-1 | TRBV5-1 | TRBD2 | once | TGCGCCAGCAGCCTCCCGGTGGTAGCGGGGAATGAGCAGTTCTTC | CASSLPVVAGNEQFF
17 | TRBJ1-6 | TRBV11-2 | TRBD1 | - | TGTGCCAGCAGCTTAGGGAATCAGGGGGCGGGTAATTCACCCCTCCACTTT | CASSLGNQGAGNSPLHF
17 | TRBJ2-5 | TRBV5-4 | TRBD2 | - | TGTGCCAGCAGCTCCCTGGGGGGCGGGGGGTCCCAAGAGACCCAGTACTTC | CASSSLGGGGSQETQYF
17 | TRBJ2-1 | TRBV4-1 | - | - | TGCGCCAGCAGCCACGACTCAACAGGAGATTTGGACAATGAGCAGTTCTTC | CASSHDSTGDLDNEQFF
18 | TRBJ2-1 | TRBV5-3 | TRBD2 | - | TGTGCCAGAAGCTTGGAGCTAGCGGGAGGGCCAGGGTTGAATGAGCAGTTCTTC | CARSLELAGGPGLNEQFF
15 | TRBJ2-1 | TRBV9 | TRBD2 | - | TGTGCCAGCAGCGTAGGCGGGGGGCCGGTCAATGAGCAGTTCTTC | CASSVGGGPVNEQFF
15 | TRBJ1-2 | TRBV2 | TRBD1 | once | TGTGCCAGCACCGGGACAGGGAGGGAAGACTATGGCTACACCTTC | CASTGTGREDYGYTF
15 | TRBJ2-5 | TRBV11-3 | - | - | TGTGCCAGCAGCTTACAAGGGACAAAACAAGAGACCCAGTACTTC | CASSLQGTKQETQYF
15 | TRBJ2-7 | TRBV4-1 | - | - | TGCGCCAGCAGCCAACAACAGAAAAGCCCCTACGAGCAGTACTTC | CASSQQQKSPYEQYF
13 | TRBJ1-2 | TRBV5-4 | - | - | TGTGCCAGCAGGAAGGGGGCTAACTATGGCTACACCTTC | CASRKGANYGYTF
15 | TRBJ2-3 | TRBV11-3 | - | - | TGTGCCAGCAGCCCCCACCGGGGAGGCACAGATACGCAGTATTTT | CASSPHRGGTDTQYF
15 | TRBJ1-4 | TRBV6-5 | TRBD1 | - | TGTGCCAGCAGTCCCGTGGACAGGGGGAATGAAAAACTGTTTTTT | CASSPVDRGNEKLFF
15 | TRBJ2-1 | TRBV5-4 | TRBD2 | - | TGTGCCAGCAGCGCAGGACTAGCGGGAGAGGGTGAGCAGTTCTTC | CASSAGLAGEGEQFF
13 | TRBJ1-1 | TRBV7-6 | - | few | TGTGCCAGCAGCTTAGGAGAGAACACTGAAGCTTTCTTT | CASSLGENTEAFF
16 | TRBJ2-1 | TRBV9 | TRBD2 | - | TGTGCCAGCAGCATGACTAGCGGCCATTCCTACAATGAGCAGTTCTTC | CASSMTSGHSYNEQFF
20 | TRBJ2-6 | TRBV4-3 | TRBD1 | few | TGCGCCAGCAGCCAGGGGGCCGGGACAGGGGGTGGCTCTGGGGCCAACGTCCTGACTTTC | CASSQGAGTGGGSGANVLTF
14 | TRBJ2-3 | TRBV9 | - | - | TGTGCCAGCAGCGAGAGGGGGAGCACAGATACGCAGTATTTT | CASSERGSTDTQYF